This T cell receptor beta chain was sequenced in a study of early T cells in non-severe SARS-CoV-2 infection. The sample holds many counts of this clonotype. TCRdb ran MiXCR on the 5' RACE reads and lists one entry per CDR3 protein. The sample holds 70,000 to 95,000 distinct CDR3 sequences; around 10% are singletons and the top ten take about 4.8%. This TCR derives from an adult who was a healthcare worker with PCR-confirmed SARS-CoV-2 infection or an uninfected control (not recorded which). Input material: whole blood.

The CDR3 loop reads CASSQGRETQYF. CDR3 coding DNA: TGCGCCAGCAGCCAAGGAAGGGAGACCCAGTACTTC. The chain joins TRBV4-3 to TRBJ2-5; no reliable D call. This CDR3 contains 12 residues. With 1 base removed from V and 5 bases from J, the gap between germline ends came to 5 bases. CDR1 and CDR2 from the germline V gene are LGHNA and YSLEER.